The 30 T cell receptor beta chains below all came from one sample that was sequenced in a study of OX40 agonist ivuxolimab in advanced cancers. This table comes from immunoSEQ multiplex PCR, and its TCRdb copy is limited to in-frame clones, with some not included. The top ten clones hold 6.6% of a sample with around 80,000 clones, around 80% of them seen once. Source: CD4+ or CD8+ T cells sorted from blood, taken in a trial of the OX40 agonist ivuxolimab. The receptors were gathered from an adult with an advanced solid tumor such as melanoma, head and neck, liver or kidney cancer.

This clone came up once. The chain combines TRBV19 with TRBJ2-7; 7 bases map to TRBD2. Germline V lookup: CDR1 LNHDA, CDR2 SQIVND (reference sequence). The CDR3 loop spans 13 amino acids. Trimming took 6 bases from V and 6 from J; bases not matched to a gene: 8. CDR3 residues: CASSFPGGSEQYF. CDR3 DNA: TGTGCCAGTAGCTTTCCGGGGGGTAGCGAGCAGTACTTC.

The V call is TRBV25-1, the J call TRBJ2-7, with TRBD1 matching over 7 bases. Germline V lookup: CDR1 MGHDK, CDR2 SYGVNS. CDR3 size: 16 residues. V trimming: 6 bases; J trimming: 4 bases; junction bases outside the gene matches: 15. The CDR3 DNA reads as TGTGCCAGCAGAGGTCCCACAGGGCTCAGGGGGTACGAGCAGTACGTC. Its translation: CASRGPTGLRGYEQYV.

This chain joins TRBV15 and TRBJ2-5, with TRBD1 identical over 9 bases. This CDR3 has 14 amino acids. Germline V CDR1 and CDR2: LNHNV, YYDKDF (reference sequence). V shed 1 base, J shed 5 bases, and the junction held 2 bases outside the gene matches. CDR3 bases: TGTGCCACCAGCAGAGGGGACAGGGTCGAGACCCAGTACTTC. Amino acid sequence: CATSRGDRVETQYF.

This clone was counted a few times. CDR3 sequence reads: CASSNPDSLVNNQPQHF. DNA for the CDR3: TGTGCCAGTAGTAACCCGGACAGCCTCGTGAACAATCAGCCCCAGCATTTT. The chain employs TRBV19 and TRBJ1-5; D might be TRBD1 (6 bases). The length of the CDR3 is 17 residues. Trimming pared 4 bases from V and 3 bases from J, leaving 19 bases between. Germline V gene sequence: CDR1 LNHDA, CDR2 SQIVND (reference sequence).

This chain joins TRBV4-1 and TRBJ2-1; perhaps TRBD2 as D (6 bases). The CDR3 sequence is 16 residues long. Germline assignment: CDR1 MGHRA and CDR2 YSYEKL. Trimming shortened V by 4 bases and J by 2 bases, and 15 bases separated the two germline ends. The CDR3 nucleotides read TGCGCCAGCAGCCTTTGGGGGGAGGCTACCTACAATGAGCAGTTCTTC. It specifies CASSLWGEATYNEQFF.

J is TRBJ1-6 and V is TRBV6-4, with a weak D call TRBD1 (5 bases). The CDR3 has 15 residues. Germline CDR1 is MRHNA and CDR2 is SNTAGT. V was shortened by 2 bases and J by 7 bases, with 12 bases between the two germline ends. CDR3 nucleotides: TGTGCCAGCAGTGACGGGGGAGGTGGAAATTCACCCCTCCACTTT. Residues: CASSDGGGGNSPLHF.

The table lists this clone with a few counts. The chain uses TRBV19 and TRBJ1-5; D is unresolved. The CDR3 has 14 amino acids. In germline, CDR1 is LNHDA, CDR2 SQIVND (reference sequence). Trimming removed 3 bases from V and 9 bases from J, with 15 bases in between. As DNA, the CDR3 is TGTGCCAGTAGTATGACCCACAGCGACGGGCCCCAGCATTTT. This sequence encodes CASSMTHSDGPQHF. Full variable domain (remainder filled in from reference TRBV19 and TRBJ1-5): DGGITQSPKYLFRKEGQNVTLSCEQNLNHDAMYWYRQDPGQGLRLIYYSQIVNDFQKGDIAEGYSVSREKKESFPLTVTSAQKNPTAFYLCASSMTHSDGPQHFGDGTRLSIL.

Here the CDR3 reads CASSLRGLNTEAFF. DNA for the CDR3: TGTGCCAGCAGTCTCCGGGGTTTGAACACTGAAGCTTTCTTT. The gene calls are TRBV28 and TRBJ1-1; D gene ambiguous. The V gene's germline CDR1 is MDHEN and CDR2 SYDVKM. The CDR3 has 14 amino acids. V gave up 5 bases and J gave up 0 bases, with 10 bases separating them.

This chain connects TRBV18 to TRBJ2-2; D is ambiguous. CDR1 and CDR2 (germline): KGHSH, LQKENI. Trimming took off 3 bases at V and 6 bases at J, with 11 bases between the two ends. The CDR3 loop spans 14 amino acids. In DNA, the CDR3 is TGTGCCAGCTCACCTTACGGACCTCCCGGGGAGCTGTTTTTT. This translates into CASSPYGPPGELFF.

The gene calls are TRBV7-9 and TRBJ2-1; the D gene could be TRBD1 or TRBD2 (5 bases each). Germline V gives CDR1 SEHNR, CDR2 FQNEAQ (reference sequence). Trimming cost V 5 bases and J 9 bases, with 23 bases left between them. There are 16 residues in the CDR3. The CDR3: CASSGAGTSPWFEQFF. CDR3 DNA sequence: TGTGCCAGCAGCGGAGCCGGGACCTCCCCTTGGTTTGAGCAGTTCTTC.

The chain links TRBV2 to TRBJ2-2, with TRBD1 identical over 7 bases. The germline V gene encodes CDR1 SNHLY and CDR2 FYNNEI. This CDR3 is 19 amino acids long. The V and J ends lost 5 bases and 0 bases, in that order; junction bases with no gene match: 15. CDR3 region: CASSRPRQGAASNTGELFF. In DNA, the CDR3 is TGTGCCAGCAGTAGACCTCGACAGGGAGCCGCATCGAACACCGGGGAGCTGTTTTTT. The complete variable domain, with remaining parts taken from reference TRBV2 and TRBJ2-2, reads EPEVTQTPSHQVTQMGQEVILRCVPISNHLYFYWYRQILGQKVEFLVSFYNNEISEKSEIFDDQFSVERPDGSNFTLKIRSTKLEDSAMYFCASSRPRQGAASNTGELFFGEGSRLTVL.

The rearrangement links TRBV25-1 to TRBJ1-2; possibly TRBD1 for D (6 bases). Trimming removed 3 bases at V and 3 bases at J, with 8 bases between. CDR3 size: 13 residues. CDR1 is MGHDK, CDR2 SYGVNS, per germline. The CDR3 sequence: CASSEQGYYGYTF. Here the CDR3 DNA reads TGTGCCAGCAGTGAGCAGGGGTACTATGGCTACACCTTC.

The chain links TRBV6-5 to TRBJ1-5; D unresolved. CDR3 length equals 14 residues. Germline lookup yields CDR1 MNHEY and CDR2 SVGAGI. The V end was cut by 8 bases, the J end by 3 bases, with 14 bases between. CDR3 nucleotides: TGTGCCAGCCGACTCGGTAGGTACAATCAGCCCCAGCATTTT. It translates to CASRLGRYNQPQHF.

The genes are TRBV19 and TRBJ1-2, with TRBD1 identical over 11 bases. Germline loops: CDR1 LNHDA, CDR2 SQIVND (reference sequence). The CDR3 has 15 amino acids. The V segment lost 5 bases and the J segment 4 bases; nucleotides outside the gene matches: 6. The CDR3 region has the DNA TGTGCCAGTAGTGTTGCCGGGACAGGGGGCTATGGCTACACCTTC. Translating gives CASSVAGTGGYGYTF.

This rearrangement joins TRBV5-1 to TRBJ2-4; a possible D gene is TRBD2 (5 bases). V lost 4 bases and J 3 bases, leaving 11 bases between the germline ends. CDR3 length: 14 amino acids. Germline V gene lookup returns CDR1 SGHRS and CDR2 YFSETQ. The CDR3 here is CASSGESNKNIQYF. CDR3 coding DNA: TGCGCCAGCAGCGGGGAGAGTAACAAAAACATTCAGTACTTC.

CDR3 DNA: TGTGCCAGCGGGTCGGGTCAGGGTGGCTACACCTTC. It encodes CASGSGQGGYTF. The rearrangement links TRBV6-5 to TRBJ1-2; D possibly corresponds to TRBD1 (5 bases). V dropped 8 bases and J dropped 7 bases, with 14 bases sitting between them. This CDR3 is 12 amino acids long. Germline V gene sequence: CDR1 MNHEY, CDR2 SVGAGI.

The sample holds a few counts of this clone. The CDR3, as DNA: TGTGCCAGCAGCTCCTTGGGATTAGGGGATACGCAGTATTTT. Translation: CASSSLGLGDTQYF. The V gene is TRBV6-5, the J gene TRBJ2-3; D unresolved. The germline gives CDR1 MNHEY, CDR2 SVGAGI. The CDR3 is made up of 14 amino acids. The V end lost 6 bases, the J end lost 6 bases, and 16 bases lay between the germline ends.

The chain joins TRBV7-6 to TRBJ2-2; D may be TRBD1 (5 bases). CDR1 and CDR2 from the germline V gene are SGHVS and FNYEAQ. CDR3 length: 15 residues. With 1 base removed from V and 5 bases from J, the gap between germline ends came to 11 bases. CDR3 DNA: TGTGCCAGCAGCTTAGACCAGGGTCGGACCGGGGAGCTGTTTTTT. This encodes CASSLDQGRTGELFF.

This clone was detected only once. This CDR3 reads CASSDRVLGETQYF. The CDR3 DNA reads TGTGCCAGTAGTGACAGGGTTCTGGGAGAGACCCAGTACTTC. The chain links TRBV19 to TRBJ2-5, with 7 bases lining up with TRBD1. CDR1 is LNHDA and CDR2 is SQIVND in the germline V gene (reference sequence). With 5 bases clipped from V and 4 bases from J, the junction kept 7 bases outside the gene matches. This CDR3 has 14 residues.

The chain has TRBV5-1 and TRBJ1-5, with TRBD1 matching 7 bases. Germline CDR1 is SGHRS and CDR2 is YFSETQ. Trimming at V came to 4 bases and at J to 3 bases, leaving 4 bases not matched to a gene. CDR3 size: 14 residues. The CDR3 DNA follows: TGCGCCAGCAGCCTGGGGACAGACAATCAGCCCCAGCATTTT. Its protein product is CASSLGTDNQPQHF.

This clone was counted a single time. The chain joins TRBV7-8 to TRBJ1-4, with TRBD1 matching 8 bases. Germline lookup yields CDR1 SGHVS and CDR2 FQNEAQ. This CDR3 has 15 amino acids. V lost 5 bases, J lost 5 bases, and 7 bases stayed unmatched. CDR3 sequence: CASSTLTGVNEKLFF. The CDR3 nucleotides are TGTGCCAGCAGCACCTTGACAGGGGTCAATGAAAAACTGTTTTTT.

Written as DNA, the CDR3 is TGTGCCAGCAGCTTGATTAATCAGCCCCAGCATTTT. It specifies CASSLINQPQHF. The J gene is TRBJ1-5, the V gene TRBV5-6; D call uncertain. The CDR3 has 12 residues. The ends were cut back, 1 base at V and 4 bases at J, with 3 bases in the middle. Germline values: CDR1 SGHDT, CDR2 YYEEEE.

The chain combines TRBV11-2 with TRBJ2-7; weak D call: TRBD1 (6 bases). Trimming took 5 bases from V and 6 from J, leaving 11 bases between them. The CDR3 spans 12 residues. Per germline, CDR1 SGHAT and CDR2 FQNNGV. This CDR3 is CASSLGTPEQYF. In nucleotides, the CDR3 is TGTGCCAGCAGCCTAGGGACACCCGAGCAGTACTTC.

This clone was seen more than once but under ten times. The chain carries TRBV5-8 and TRBJ2-7, with a tentative D call TRBD1 (5 bases). V lost 6 bases, J lost 0 bases, and 19 bases lay in between. From germline, CDR1 is SGHTS and CDR2 YDEGEE. There are 16 residues in the CDR3. This chain's CDR3 is CASIGIYRTSSYEQYF. CDR3 sequence (DNA): TGTGCCAGCATAGGAATCTACAGGACGAGCTCCTACGAGCAGTACTTC.

V usage is TRBV28 and J usage is TRBJ2-7, with 9 positions matching TRBD2. V lost 7 bases, J lost 3 bases, and 10 bases stayed unmatched. From germline, CDR1 is MDHEN and CDR2 SYDVKM. The CDR3 is made up of 15 amino acids. The CDR3: CASTGRLAALYEQYF. CDR3 bases: TGTGCCAGCACCGGACGACTAGCGGCCCTCTACGAGCAGTACTTC.

The V call is TRBV25-1, the J call TRBJ2-3; D is ambiguous. Germline lookup yields CDR1 MGHDK and CDR2 SYGVNS. The CDR3 totals 13 residues. V was shortened by 5 bases and J by 3 bases, with 9 bases between the two germline ends. CDR3 bases: TGTGCCAGCAGTCGGGCAGCGACAGATACGCAGTATTTT. Protein sequence: CASSRAATDTQYF.

The chain combines TRBV4-3 with TRBJ2-7; D tentatively reads TRBD1 or TRBD2 (5 bases each). The CDR3 has 17 residues. V shed 0 bases and J shed 4 bases, with 19 bases lying between them. CDR1 LGHNA and CDR2 YSLEER come from the germline V gene. The CDR3 bases are TGCGCCAGCAGCCAAGATGCCCCGGCAGGGAGACGGTACGAGCAGTACTTC. It encodes CASSQDAPAGRRYEQYF.

CDR3 region: CASSFGQGGGNEQFF. In DNA form, the CDR3 reads TGCGCCAGCAGCTTCGGACAGGGAGGCGGCAATGAGCAGTTCTTC. The chain joins TRBV5-1 to TRBJ2-1; the match to TRBD1 covers 8 bases. Germline lookup yields CDR1 SGHRS and CDR2 YFSETQ. The trim removed 2 bases at V and 6 bases at J, leaving 7 bases unmatched. The CDR3 extends over 15 amino acids.

The chain employs TRBV29-1 and TRBJ1-2; D unclear. The germline gives CDR1 SQVTM, CDR2 ANQGSEA. V lost 5 bases and J 5 bases, leaving 12 bases between the germline ends. This CDR3 is 12 amino acids long. CDR3 sequence (DNA): TGCAGCGTTACGTCCCCCTCTTATGGCTACACCTTC. Amino acids: CSVTSPSYGYTF.

This chain connects TRBV7-2 to TRBJ1-4, with a tentative D call TRBD1 (5 bases). The CDR3 spans 15 residues. Germline V lookup: CDR1 SGHTA, CDR2 FQGNSA. V lost 2 bases, J lost 4 bases, and 11 bases lay in between. The chain's CDR3 is CASSLHGTDNEKLFF. CDR3 nucleotides: TGTGCCAGCAGCTTACACGGGACTGATAATGAAAAACTGTTTTTT. The variable domain in full, with the rest retrieved from reference TRBV7-2 and TRBJ1-4, is GAGVSQSPSNKVTEKGKDVELRCDPISGHTALYWYRQSLGQGLEFLIYFQGNSAPDKSGLPSDRFSAERTGGSVSTLTIQRTQQEDSAVYLCASSLHGTDNEKLFFGSGTQLSVL.